This T cell receptor (beta chain) appears in the sequencing data of a study of T cells in Graves' hyperthyroidism and ophthalmopathy. On the study more broadly: Peripheral blood sampling occurred at initial diagnosis, before any treatment.

The sample holds many counts of this clonotype. Its antigen remains unknown. This CDR3 is built from 15 residues. V was trimmed by 4 bases and J by 6 bases, leaving 16 bases between them. The germline gives CDR1 DFQATT, CDR2 SNEGSKA (reference sequence). The study, taken as a whole, reports: Ophthalmopathy prediction by the model preceded onset by a median about 6.8 months.

Diagnoses used clinical symptoms, serum thyroxine and TRAb, thyroid ultrasound and orbital computed tomography. Amplified TCR beta CDR3 regions came from RNA transcripts. An initial round of RT-PCR targeting the TCR CDR3 relied on the HTBI primer set. TCRdb re-analysed the multiplex PCR reads in MiXCR, keeping a single row per CDR3 protein. This table has more than 300,000 distinct CDR3 sequences, more than 14% appearing once. V gene TRBV20-1 combines with J gene TRBJ1-6; D is uncertain. The sample consisted of blood. The TCR was taken from a woman in her twenties or thirties with Graves' ophthalmopathy. The CDR3 region is CSAKTDYWGNSPLHF. The CDR3 DNA reads TGCAGTGCTAAAACAGACTATTGGGGTAATTCACCCCTCCACTTT.